This T cell receptor beta chain is from a study of blood T cell repertoires in COVID-19. Across the study: T cells, B-cell-depleted T cells, or PBMCs provided the cDNA or gDNA that served as material.

The participants were between roughly 18 and 100 years old and came from 24 US areas. Symptom resolution, clearance, or two negative PCRs marked the recovered donors of Cohort 3. Study processing details: Amplified reference gene primers provided the basis for estimating nucleated cell counts. TCRdb keeps only in-frame clones here, not all; method: immunoSEQ multiplex PCR. For V, J and clone size, that table is used; D and trimming come from the DNA. The sample has around 300,000 clones; 85% are singletons. V shed 3 bases, J shed 13 bases, and the junction held 11 bases outside the gene matches. Looked up from germline, CDR1 is LNHDA and CDR2 is SQIVND (reference sequence). The CDR3 has 13 amino acids.

J is TRBJ1-2 and V is TRBV19, with 7 nucleotides matching TRBD1. The origin of this receptor is a woman between 45 and 60 years old who had recovered from COVID-19. Sequenced: PBMCs or T cells enriched from blood (not recorded which). The chain's CDR3 is CASSIDRATYPTF. CDR3 in DNA: TGTGCCAGTAGTATTGACAGGGCAACTTATCCCACCTTC.